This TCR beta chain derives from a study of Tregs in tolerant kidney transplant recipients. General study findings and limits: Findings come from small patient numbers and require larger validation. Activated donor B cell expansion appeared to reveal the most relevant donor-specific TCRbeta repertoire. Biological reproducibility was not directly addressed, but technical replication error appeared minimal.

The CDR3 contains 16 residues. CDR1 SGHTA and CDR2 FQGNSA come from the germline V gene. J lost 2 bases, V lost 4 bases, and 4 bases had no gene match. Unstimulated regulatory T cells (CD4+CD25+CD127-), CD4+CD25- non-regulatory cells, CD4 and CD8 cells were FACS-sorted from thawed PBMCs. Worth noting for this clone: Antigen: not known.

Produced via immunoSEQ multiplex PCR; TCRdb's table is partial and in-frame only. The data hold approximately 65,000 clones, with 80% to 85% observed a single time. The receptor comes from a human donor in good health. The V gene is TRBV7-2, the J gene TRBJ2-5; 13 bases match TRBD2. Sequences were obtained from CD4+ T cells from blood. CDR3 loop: CASSSRLAGGQETQYF. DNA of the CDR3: TGTGCCAGCAGCTCCCGACTAGCGGGGGGACAAGAGACCCAGTACTTC.